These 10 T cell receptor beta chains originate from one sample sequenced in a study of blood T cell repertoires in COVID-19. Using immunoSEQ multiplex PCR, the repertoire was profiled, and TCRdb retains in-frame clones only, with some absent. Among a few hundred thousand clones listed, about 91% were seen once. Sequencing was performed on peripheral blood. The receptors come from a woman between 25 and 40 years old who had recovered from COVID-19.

In DNA, the CDR3 is TGTGCCAGCAGCCAAGTGTCTCTAGGGGGAGAGACCCAGTACTTC. Residues: CASSQVSLGGETQYF. This chain connects TRBV4-2 to TRBJ2-5; possibly TRBD1 for D (6 bases). The length of the CDR3 is 15 residues. Germline CDR1 and CDR2: LGHNA and YNFKEQ. The V gene lost 1 base and the J gene lost 4 bases, with 13 bases spanning the gap.

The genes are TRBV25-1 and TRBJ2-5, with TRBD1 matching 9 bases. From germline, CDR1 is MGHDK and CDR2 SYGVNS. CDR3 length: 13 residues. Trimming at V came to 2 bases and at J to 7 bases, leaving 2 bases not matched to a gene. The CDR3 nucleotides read TGTGCCAGCAGTGAAGGGACAGGGACGACCCAGTACTTC. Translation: CASSEGTGTTQYF.

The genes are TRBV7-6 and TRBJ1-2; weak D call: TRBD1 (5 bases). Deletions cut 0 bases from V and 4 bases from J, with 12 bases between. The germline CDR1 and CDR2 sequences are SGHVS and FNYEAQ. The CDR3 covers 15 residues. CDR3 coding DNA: TGTGCCAGCAGCTTAGCCCCAGGGTCGGTCTATGGCTACACCTTC. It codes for CASSLAPGSVYGYTF.

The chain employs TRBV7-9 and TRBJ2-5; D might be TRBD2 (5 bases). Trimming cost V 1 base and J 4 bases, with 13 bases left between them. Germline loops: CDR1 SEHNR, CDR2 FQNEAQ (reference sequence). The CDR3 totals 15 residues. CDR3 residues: CASSLGLELAETQYF. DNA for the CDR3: TGTGCCAGCAGCTTAGGGTTGGAGCTAGCAGAGACCCAGTACTTC.

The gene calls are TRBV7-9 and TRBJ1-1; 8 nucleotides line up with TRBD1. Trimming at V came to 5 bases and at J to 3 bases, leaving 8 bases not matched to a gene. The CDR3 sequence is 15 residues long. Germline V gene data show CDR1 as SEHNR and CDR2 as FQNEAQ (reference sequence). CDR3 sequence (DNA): TGTGCCAGCAGCCCCGGACAGGGCGGTCACACTGAAGCTTTCTTT. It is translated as CASSPGQGGHTEAFF.

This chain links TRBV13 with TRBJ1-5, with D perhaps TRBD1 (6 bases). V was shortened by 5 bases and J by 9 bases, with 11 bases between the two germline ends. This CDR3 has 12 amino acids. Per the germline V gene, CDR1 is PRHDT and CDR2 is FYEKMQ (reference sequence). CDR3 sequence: CASSHRGGPQHF. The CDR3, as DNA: TGTGCCAGCAGCCATAGGGGGGGGCCCCAGCATTTT.

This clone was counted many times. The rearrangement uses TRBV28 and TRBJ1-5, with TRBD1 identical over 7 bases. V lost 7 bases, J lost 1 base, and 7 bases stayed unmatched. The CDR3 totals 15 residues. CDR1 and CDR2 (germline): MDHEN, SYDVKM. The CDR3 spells CASTSDRLSNQPQHF. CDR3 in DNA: TGTGCCAGCACCTCGGACAGGCTCAGCAATCAGCCCCAGCATTTT.

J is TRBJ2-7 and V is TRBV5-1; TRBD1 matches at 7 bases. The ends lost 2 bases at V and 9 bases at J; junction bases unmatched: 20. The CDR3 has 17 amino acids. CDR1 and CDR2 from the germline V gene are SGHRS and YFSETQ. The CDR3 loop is CASSLYPGEVTGSSQYF. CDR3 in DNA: TGCGCCAGCAGCTTATATCCTGGCGAAGTGACAGGGTCTTCGCAGTACTTC.

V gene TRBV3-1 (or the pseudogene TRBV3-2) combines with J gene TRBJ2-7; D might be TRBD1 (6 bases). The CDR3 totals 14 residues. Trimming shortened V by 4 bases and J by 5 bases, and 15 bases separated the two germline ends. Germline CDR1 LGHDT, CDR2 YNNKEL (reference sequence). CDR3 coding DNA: TGTGCCAGCAGCCCCGATGGGGGCCGGAACGAGCAGTACTTC. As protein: CASSPDGGRNEQYF.

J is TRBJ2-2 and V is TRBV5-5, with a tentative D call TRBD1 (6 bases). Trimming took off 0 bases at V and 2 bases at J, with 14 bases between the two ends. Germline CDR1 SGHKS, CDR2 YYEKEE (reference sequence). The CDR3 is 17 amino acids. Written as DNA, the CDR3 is TGTGCCAGCAGCTTGGATGCGACAGGAATTAACACCGGGGAGCTGTTTTTT. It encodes CASSLDATGINTGELFF.